The clone carrying this T cell receptor (beta chain) is a singleton in its sample. The entry originates in a study of shared T cell receptors in the human thymus. The method was immunoSEQ multiplex PCR; TCRdb's version includes in-frame clones alone and lacks a portion of them. The data show some 700,000 clones, approximately 83% seen once. V lost 3 bases and J lost 4, with 15 bases in between. The CDR3 spans 15 residues. Per the germline V gene, CDR1 is MNHNS and CDR2 is SASEGT. The same data also went into a second study, on human thymus T cells. That report adds: Corrective cardiac surgery supplied the resected thymus tissue. An apparent bias in V and J gene usage was seen in thymic and blood repertoires. Related studies found that unrelated individuals share highly overlapping thymic repertoires.

This receptor was taken from a girl less than two years old with a congenital heart defect. Sequenced: thymocytes. This rearrangement joins TRBV6-1 to TRBJ1-2; D gene ambiguous. CDR3 DNA sequence: TGTGCCAGCAGTGATAGGGCCCCACGGGGCTATGGCTACACCTTC. Translation: CASSDRAPRGYGYTF.